This entry describes one TCR beta chain. This specimen includes other DNA sequences encoding the same CDR3. The entry originates in a study of beta chain features in type 1 diabetes. The isolated RNA, all of it, was reverse transcribed, so expressed TCRB transcripts were what got sequenced. Libraries were prepared by immunoSEQ multiplex PCR; TCRdb keeps only in-frame clonotypes and omits some of them. The table has about 150,000 clones, about 51% seen once. V was shortened by 3 bases and J by 4 bases, with 11 bases between the two germline ends. The germline CDR1 and CDR2 sequences are SGHTA and FQGNSA. The CDR3 length is 14 residues.

This receptor was obtained from a man aged 18-30 years in good health. Material: Tregs from blood. The genes are TRBV7-2 and TRBJ2-3; D gene ambiguous. The CDR3, as DNA: TGTGCCAGCAGCTTGGGCCCAGTGGCAGATACGCAGTATTTT. Translating it yields CASSLGPVADTQYF.